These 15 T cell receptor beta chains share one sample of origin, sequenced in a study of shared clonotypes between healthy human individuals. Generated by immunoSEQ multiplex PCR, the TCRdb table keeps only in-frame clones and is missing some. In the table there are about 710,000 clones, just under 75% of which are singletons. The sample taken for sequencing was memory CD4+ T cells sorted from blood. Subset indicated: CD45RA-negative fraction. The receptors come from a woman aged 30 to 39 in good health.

The CDR3 here is CASSQDGPGRRSNYGYTF. The CDR3 DNA sequence: TGCGCCAGCAGCCAAGATGGCCCAGGGCGTAGATCTAACTATGGCTACACCTTC. The rearrangement joins TRBV4-1 to TRBJ1-2; D might be TRBD1 (5 bases). V was pared by 0 bases and J by 0 bases, with 17 bases between. Germline V gene sequence: CDR1 MGHRA, CDR2 YSYEKL. This CDR3 has 18 residues.

CDR3 in amino acids: CATSRDRGYEQYF. The CDR3 bases are TGTGCCACCAGCAGGGACAGGGGCTACGAGCAGTACTTC. The chain joins TRBV15 to TRBJ2-5; TRBD1 matches at 9 bases. The J call may be faulty, since TRBJ2-7 better matches the DNA end. Germline CDR1 reads LNHNV; CDR2 reads YYDKDF (reference sequence). This CDR3 is 13 amino acids long.

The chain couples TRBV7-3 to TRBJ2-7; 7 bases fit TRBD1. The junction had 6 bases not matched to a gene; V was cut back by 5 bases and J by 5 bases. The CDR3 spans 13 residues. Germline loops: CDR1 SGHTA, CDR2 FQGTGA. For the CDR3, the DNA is TGTGCCAGCAGCCCGACAGGGAACAACGAGCAGTACTTC. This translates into CASSPTGNNEQYF.

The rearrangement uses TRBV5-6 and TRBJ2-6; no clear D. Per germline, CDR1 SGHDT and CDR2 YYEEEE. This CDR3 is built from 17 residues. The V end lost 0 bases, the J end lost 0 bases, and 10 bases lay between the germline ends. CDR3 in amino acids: CASSLERRRSGANVLTF. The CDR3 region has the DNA TGTGCCAGCAGCTTGGAACGACGGCGCTCTGGGGCCAACGTCCTGACTTTC.

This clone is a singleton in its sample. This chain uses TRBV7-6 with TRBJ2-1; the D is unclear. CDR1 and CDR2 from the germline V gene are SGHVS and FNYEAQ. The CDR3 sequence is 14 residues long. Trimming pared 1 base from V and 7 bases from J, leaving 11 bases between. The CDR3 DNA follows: TGTGCCAGCAGCTTAGTTCCTAGTGGGAATGAGCAGTTCTTC. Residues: CASSLVPSGNEQFF.

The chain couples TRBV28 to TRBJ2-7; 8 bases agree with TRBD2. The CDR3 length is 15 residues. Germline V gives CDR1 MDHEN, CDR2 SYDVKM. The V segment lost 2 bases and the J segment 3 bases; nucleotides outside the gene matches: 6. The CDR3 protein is CASSLTGLVNYEQYF. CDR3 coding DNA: TGTGCCAGCAGTTTAACGGGACTAGTAAACTACGAGCAGTACTTC.

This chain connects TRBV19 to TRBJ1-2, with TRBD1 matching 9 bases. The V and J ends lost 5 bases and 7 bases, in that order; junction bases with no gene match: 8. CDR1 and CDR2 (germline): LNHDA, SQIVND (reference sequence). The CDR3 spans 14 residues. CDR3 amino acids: CASSSRQGGGGYTF. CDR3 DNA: TGTGCCAGTAGTTCTCGACAGGGGGGCGGTGGCTACACCTTC.

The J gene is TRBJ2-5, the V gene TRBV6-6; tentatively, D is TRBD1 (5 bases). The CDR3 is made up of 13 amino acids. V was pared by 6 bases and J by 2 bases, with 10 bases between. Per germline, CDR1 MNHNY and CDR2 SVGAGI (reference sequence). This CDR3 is CASSSRQQETQYF. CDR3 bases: TGTGCCAGCAGCAGCCGACAGCAAGAGACCCAGTACTTC.

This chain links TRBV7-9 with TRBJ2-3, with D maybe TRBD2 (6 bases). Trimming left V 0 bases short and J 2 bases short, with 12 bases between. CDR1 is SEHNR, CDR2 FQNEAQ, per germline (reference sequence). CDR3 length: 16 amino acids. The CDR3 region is CASSLAPSGDTDTQYF. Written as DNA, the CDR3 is TGTGCCAGCAGCTTAGCGCCTTCGGGGGACACAGATACGCAGTATTTT. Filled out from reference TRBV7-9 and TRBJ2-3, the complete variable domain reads DTGVSQNPRHKITKRGQNVTFRCDPISEHNRLYWYRQTLGQGPEFLTYFQNEAQLEKSRLLSDRFSAERPKGSFSTLEIQRTEQGDSAMYLCASSLAPSGDTDTQYFGPGTRLTVL.

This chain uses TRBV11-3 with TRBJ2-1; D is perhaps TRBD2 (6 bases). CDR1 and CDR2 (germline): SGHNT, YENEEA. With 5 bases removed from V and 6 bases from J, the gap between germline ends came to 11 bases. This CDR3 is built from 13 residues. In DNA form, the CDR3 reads TGTGCCAGCAGCCCCCGGGACTCCAATGAGCAGTTCTTC. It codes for CASSPRDSNEQFF. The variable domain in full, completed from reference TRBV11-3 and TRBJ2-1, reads EAGVVQSPRYKIIEKKQPVAFWCNPISGHNTLYWYLQNLGQGPELLIRYENEEAVDDSQLPKDRFSAERLKGVDSTLKIQPAELGDSAVYLCASSPRDSNEQFFGPGTRLTVL.

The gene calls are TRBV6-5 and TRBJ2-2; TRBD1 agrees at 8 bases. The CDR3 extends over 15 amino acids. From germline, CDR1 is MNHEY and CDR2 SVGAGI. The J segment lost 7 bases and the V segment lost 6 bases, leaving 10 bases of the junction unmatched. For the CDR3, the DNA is TGTGCCAGCAGCCAAACAGACAGGGGAGGCGGGGAGCTGTTTTTT. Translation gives CASSQTDRGGGELFF.

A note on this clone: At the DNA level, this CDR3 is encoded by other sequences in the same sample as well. CDR3: CATSRGGTGYGYTF. CDR3 DNA: TGTGCCACCAGCCGAGGGGGTACAGGCTATGGCTACACCTTC. This rearrangement joins TRBV15 to TRBJ1-2; maybe TRBD1 (6 bases). Germline CDR1 and CDR2: LNHNV and YYDKDF (reference sequence). Trimming stripped 5 bases from V and 4 bases from J, with 14 bases between. The CDR3 is 14 amino acids.

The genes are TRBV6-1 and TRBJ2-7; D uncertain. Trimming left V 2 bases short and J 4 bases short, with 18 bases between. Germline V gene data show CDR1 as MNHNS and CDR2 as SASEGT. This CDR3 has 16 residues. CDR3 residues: CASSEFPEPPPYEQYF. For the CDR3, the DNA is TGTGCCAGCAGTGAATTTCCGGAGCCACCGCCGTACGAGCAGTACTTC.

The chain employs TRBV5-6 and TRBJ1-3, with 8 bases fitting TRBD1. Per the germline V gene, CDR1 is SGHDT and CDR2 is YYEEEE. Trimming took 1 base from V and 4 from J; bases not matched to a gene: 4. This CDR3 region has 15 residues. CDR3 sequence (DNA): TGTGCCAGCAGCTTGCGCAGGGGGCTAGGAAACACCATATATTTT. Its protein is CASSLRRGLGNTIYF.

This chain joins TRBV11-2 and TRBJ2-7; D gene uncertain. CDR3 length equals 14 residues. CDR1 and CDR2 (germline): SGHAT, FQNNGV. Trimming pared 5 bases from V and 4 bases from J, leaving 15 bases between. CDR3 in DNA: TGTGCCAGCAGCGTCGGACGGACCATATACGAGCAGTACTTC. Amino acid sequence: CASSVGRTIYEQYF.